A selection of T cell receptor beta chains follows, all from one sample in a study of Graves' ophthalmopathy and Graves' hyperthyroidism. TCRdb used MiXCR to reprocess the multiplex PCR reads, holding one entry per CDR3 protein. The sample contains over 450,000 distinct CDR3 sequences, approximately 15% of which appear only once. Sequenced: blood. The source is a woman aged 30 to 39 with Graves' ophthalmopathy. The CDR3 runs from the conserved cysteine through the conserved F or W. D genes are given only for firm matches. The size field is filled for only some rows; it gives once, few, many or a size class.

many	TRBJ1-3	TRBV6-5	NA	TGTGCCAGCAGTCAGGAAACTGGAAACACCATATATTTT	CASSQETGNTIYF
many	TRBJ1-2	TRBV12-3/TRBV12-4	TRBD1	TGTGCCAGCAGTTTCGGGGGAGGGGGCTTAGGTGGCTACACCTTC	CASSFGGGGLGGYTF
many	TRBJ1-6	TRBV28	TRBD1	TGTGCCAGCAGTTTAAGGGACAGATCCAATTCACCCCTCCACTTT	CASSLRDRSNSPLHF
NA	TRBJ2-7	TRBV20-1	NA	TGCAGTGCTAGAGATTCTTTATACGAGCAGTACTTC	CSARDSLYEQYF
many	TRBJ1-2	TRBV5-1	TRBD1	TGCGCCAGCACCGTATCCGGGACAGGGGACTATGGCTACACCTTC	CASTVSGTGDYGYTF
many	TRBJ1-2	TRBV11-1	NA	TGTGCCAGCAGCTTAGGGGGTGCCGGAGCTAACTATGGCTACACCTTC	CASSLGGAGANYGYTF
many	TRBJ1-2	TRBV10-3	NA	TGTGCCATCAGACCCGACAGGCGACCTAACTATGGCTACACCTTC	CAIRPDRRPNYGYTF
many	TRBJ2-5	TRBV28	TRBD2	TGTGCCAGCACCCTCCTGGCGGGAGATAAACAGACCCAGTACTTC	CASTLLAGDKQTQYF
NA	TRBJ1-1	TRBV6-5	TRBD1	TGTGCCAGCAGTTACCTCTCGACAGGGGGAACGGCTGAAGCTTTCTTT	CASSYLSTGGTAEAFF
many	TRBJ1-2	TRBV2	NA	TGTGCCAGCAATAGGGAAATCTATGGCTACACCTTC	CASNREIYGYTF
many	TRBJ2-4	TRBV11-2	NA	TGTGCCAGCAGCTTAGTTCGAGGGGTGTTAAACATTAAGTACTTC	CASSLVRGVLNIKYF
NA	TRBJ2-5	TRBV7-2	NA	TGTGCCAGCAGCCGGGTAGGGGGTCAAGAGACCCAGTACTTC	CASSRVGGQETQYF
many	TRBJ1-2	TRBV7-8	TRBD1	TGTGCCAGCAGCTATATCGAACCATCGGGACAGACAAACTATGGCTACACCTTC	CASSYIEPSGQTNYGYTF
many	TRBJ1-1	TRBV4-2	NA	TGTGCCAGCAGCCAAGAAGGGGACGGGGACACTGAAGCTTTCTTT	CASSQEGDGDTEAFF
many	TRBJ1-3	TRBV12-3/TRBV12-4	NA	TGTGCCAGCAGTCCCCGGGTCGGGTGGGACACCATATATTTT	CASSPRVGWDTIYF
NA	TRBJ1-1	TRBV12-3/TRBV12-4	NA	TGTGCCAGCAGTTTTCTGGGGTTGGACACTGAAGCTTTCTTT	CASSFLGLDTEAFF
many	TRBJ1-3	TRBV29-1	TRBD1	TGCAGCGTTGGGGACAGGGACTCTGGAAACACCATATATTTT	CSVGDRDSGNTIYF
many	TRBJ1-1	TRBV12-3/TRBV12-4	NA	TGTGCCAGCAGCTTGACGACGAACACTGAAGCTTTCTTT	CASSLTTNTEAFF
NA	TRBJ1-2	TRBV10-3	TRBD1	TGTGCCATCAGTGCGCCAGACAGGGCGACTCGTGGCTACACCTTC	CAISAPDRATRGYTF
many	TRBJ2-7	TRBV7-9	NA	TGTGCCAGCAGCACCCGCCCCTACGAGCAGTACTTC	CASSTRPYEQYF
NA	TRBJ2-7	TRBV6-1	TRBD1	TGTGCCAGCCGCCCCGGGCAGGGGGCCTACGAGCAGTACTTC	CASRPGQGAYEQYF
many	TRBJ1-1	TRBV4-2	NA	TGTGCCAGCAGCCAACCCCCCGAGGGAAACACTGAAGCTTTCTTT	CASSQPPEGNTEAFF
many	TRBJ2-2	TRBV5-1	NA	TGCGCCAGCAGCCCAAACAGGGCCGGGGCCGGGGAGCTGTTTTTT	CASSPNRAGAGELFF
NA	TRBJ2-5	TRBV4-1	TRBD1	TGCGCCAGCAGCCATAGGCGGCTGGGGGACAGGGAAGAGACCCAGTACTTC	CASSHRRLGDREETQYF
many	TRBJ2-7	TRBV11-2	TRBD1	TGTGCCAGCAGCTCGATCTGGGGACAGGGCATCGAGCAGTACTTC	CASSSIWGQGIEQYF
many	TRBJ2-4	TRBV11-2	NA	TGTGCCAGCAGCCCCGAATTCATAGCCAAAAACATTAAGTACTTC	CASSPEFIAKNIKYF
many	TRBJ1-5	TRBV12-3/TRBV12-4	NA	TGTGCCAGCAGTCAGGGGCCCAATCAGCCCCAGCATTTT	CASSQGPNQPQHF
NA	TRBJ1-5	TRBV20-1	NA	TGCAGTGCCCCGTTAGGATCAGGGAGGCATTTT	CSAPLGSGRHF
few	TRBJ1-2	TRBV7-2	NA	TGTGCCAGCAGCCGGGGGGGGGCTTTTGGCTACACCTTC	CASSRGGAFGYTF
few	TRBJ2-2	TRBV29-1	NA	TGCAGCGCCACGTCCCCCCCCGGGGAGCTGTTTTTT	CSATSPPGELFF
many	TRBJ1-1	TRBV5-1	NA	TGCGCCAGCAGCCCCTGGGTCCTAGGAACTGAAGCTTTCTTT	CASSPWVLGTEAFF
many	TRBJ1-1	TRBV10-3	NA	TGTGCCATCAGGCTTGGGAACACTGAAGCTTTCTTT	CAIRLGNTEAFF
once	TRBJ1-1	TRBV6-5	NA	TGTGCCAGCAGTTACTCGGAATGGGAGAAGATGAACACTGAAGCTTTCTTT	CASSYSEWEKMNTEAFF
few	TRBJ2-5	TRBV7-8	NA	TGTGCCAGCAGCTTAGAGGCATACCAAGAGACCCAGTACTTC	CASSLEAYQETQYF
many	TRBJ2-7	TRBV5-1	NA	TGCGCCAGCAGCTTCGGGACGGATTACGAGCAGTACTTC	CASSFGTDYEQYF
once	TRBJ1-3	TRBV5-4	NA	TGTGCCAGCAGCTTGAAGAGGCGCGGAAACACCATATATTTT	CASSLKRRGNTIYF
many	TRBJ1-1	TRBV4-1	NA	TGCGCCAGCAGCCACCCCAGGTACACTGAAGCTTTCTTT	CASSHPRYTEAFF
many	TRBJ1-5	TRBV10-3	NA	TGTGCCATCAGTGAGTCGGATGGAAGCAATCAGCCCCAGCATTTT	CAISESDGSNQPQHF
many	TRBJ2-3	TRBV2	TRBD2	TGTGCCAGCAGTGACGCTAGCGGGGGTACAGATACGCAGTATTTT	CASSDASGGTDTQYF
many	TRBJ2-7	TRBV6-5	NA	TGTGCCAGCACCTCCGCTTACTACGAGCAGTACTTC	CASTSAYYEQYF
NA	TRBJ2-2	TRBV11-1	NA	TGTGCCAGCAGCTCGCAGCCGGGTGCGAACACCGGGGAGCTGTTTTTT	CASSSQPGANTGELFF
many	TRBJ1-2	TRBV28	TRBD1	TGTGCCAGCAGTTCGGGACAGAACTATGGCTACACCTTC	CASSSGQNYGYTF
NA	TRBJ1-1	TRBV6-2/TRBV6-3	TRBD1	TGTGCCAGCAGTTACTCCGACAGGGACGCGGTAAACACTGAAGCTTTCTTT	CASSYSDRDAVNTEAFF
NA	TRBJ2-1	TRBV19	TRBD1	TGTGCCAGTAGTTCACAGGGGGCTTTTACCTACAATGAGCAGTTCTTC	CASSSQGAFTYNEQFF